These T cell receptor beta chains were read from a single sample in a study of T-cell reconstitution after alpha-beta-depleted transplantation in children. TCRdb used MiXCR to reprocess the PCR reads, holding one entry per CDR3 protein. The table shows around 370,000 distinct CDR3 sequences, with around 15% occurring only once. Sequencing used PBMCs, mostly from graft donor cells, obtained 360 days after TCRalphabeta/CD19-depleted stem cell transplant. The receptors were sampled from a male patient between 2 and 10 years old who had a stem cell transplant for acute lymphoblastic leukemia, so the T cells may come from the graft donor. Each CDR3 is given with its conserved first and last residue. The D gene is left open where the match is weak. Clone sizes are given selectively: once, few, many, or a class where the clone is expanded.

J gene: TRBJ1-5
D gene: -
clone size: -
V gene: TRBV4-3
CDR3 protein: CASSQDYQGVGNQPQHF
CDR3 DNA: TGCGCCAGCAGCCAAGATTATCAAGGGGTCGGCAATCAGCCCCAGCATTTT

J gene: TRBJ2-6
D gene: TRBD1
clone size: many
V gene: TRBV4-3
CDR3 protein: CASSQDLMTGVSGANVLTF
CDR3 DNA: TGCGCCAGCAGCCAAGATCTCATGACAGGGGTCTCTGGGGCCAACGTCCTGACTTTC

J gene: TRBJ1-5
D gene: TRBD1
clone size: -
V gene: TRBV28
CDR3 protein: CASHRGANQPQHF
CDR3 DNA: TGTGCCAGTCACAGGGGAGCAAATCAGCCCCAGCATTTT

J gene: TRBJ2-5
D gene: TRBD1
clone size: few
V gene: TRBV3-1
CDR3 protein: CASSQPGQGQETQYF
CDR3 DNA: TGTGCCAGCAGCCAACCGGGACAGGGGCAAGAGACCCAGTACTTC

J gene: TRBJ2-3
D gene: TRBD2
clone size: -
V gene: TRBV5-1
CDR3 protein: CASSGEGRLSTDTQYF
CDR3 DNA: TGCGCCAGCAGCGGGGAGGGCCGACTGAGCACAGATACGCAGTATTTT

J gene: TRBJ2-3
D gene: -
clone size: few
V gene: TRBV27
CDR3 protein: CASSSGRTDTQYF
CDR3 DNA: TGTGCCAGCAGTTCCGGTCGCACAGATACGCAGTATTTT

J gene: TRBJ2-7
D gene: -
clone size: -
V gene: TRBV6-1
CDR3 protein: CASSVASYYEQYF
CDR3 DNA: TGTGCCAGCAGTGTGGCTTCCTACTACGAGCAGTACTTC

J gene: TRBJ2-2
D gene: -
clone size: few
V gene: TRBV5-5
CDR3 protein: CASSLTQGISGELFF
CDR3 DNA: TGTGCCAGCAGCTTGACTCAGGGGATCTCCGGGGAGCTGTTTTTT

J gene: TRBJ2-5
D gene: -
clone size: few
V gene: TRBV7-9
CDR3 protein: CASSPVGYQETQYF
CDR3 DNA: TGTGCCAGCAGCCCAGTCGGGTACCAAGAGACCCAGTACTTC

J gene: TRBJ2-5
D gene: -
clone size: -
V gene: TRBV7-6
CDR3 protein: CASSPGVADDQETQYF
CDR3 DNA: TGTGCCAGCAGCCCCGGCGTAGCGGACGACCAAGAGACCCAGTACTTC

J gene: TRBJ2-7
D gene: -
clone size: -
V gene: TRBV25-1
CDR3 protein: CASSEPSLISRQYF
CDR3 DNA: TGTGCCAGCAGCGAACCCTCATTAATAAGTCGGCAGTACTTC

J gene: TRBJ1-1
D gene: -
clone size: many
V gene: TRBV6-5
CDR3 protein: CASSYYDRGIEAFF
CDR3 DNA: TGTGCCAGCAGTTACTACGATCGGGGTATTGAAGCTTTCTTT

J gene: TRBJ2-1
D gene: TRBD2
clone size: many
V gene: TRBV5-1
CDR3 protein: CASSLVASGRANEQFF
CDR3 DNA: TGCGCCAGCAGCTTGGTCGCTAGCGGGAGGGCAAATGAGCAGTTCTTC